Listed below are T cell receptor beta chains from one sample, sequenced in a study of sequential checkpoint blockade in melanoma. Sequencing used immunoSEQ multiplex PCR; TCRdb keeps in-frame clones, though not all of them. The sample contains thousands of clones, 20% of which appear only once. This specimen consisted of tumor tissue (inferred from file names), obtained from a patient given nivolumab and ipilimumab in sequence. All receptors come from a human donor with melanoma. The CDR3 runs from the conserved cysteine through the conserved F or W. Each record gives: V gene, D gene, clone size, J gene, CDR3 DNA, CDR3 protein. The D gene is left open where the match is weak. Expanded clones are given a class, and other clones once, few, many or no size at all.

v_gene: TRBV18; d_gene: NA; abundance: NA; j_gene: TRBJ2-2; CDR3nt: TGTGCCAGCTCTCTGGCCCGGACGGTAAACACCGGGGAGCTGTTTTTT; CDR3aa: CASSLARTVNTGELFF
v_gene: TRBV6-8; d_gene: NA; abundance: medium-sized; j_gene: TRBJ2-5; CDR3nt: TGTGCCAGCAGTTACTGGGCAGGCCGTGAGACCCAGTACTTC; CDR3aa: CASSYWAGRETQYF
v_gene: TRBV11-3; d_gene: NA; abundance: NA; j_gene: TRBJ1-6; CDR3nt: TGTGCCAGCAGCTTAGAACGGGGGGCGAGGAGTAATTCACCCCTCCACTTT; CDR3aa: CASSLERGARSNSPLHF
v_gene: TRBV11-3; d_gene: NA; abundance: NA; j_gene: TRBJ1-1; CDR3nt: TGTGCCAGCATAAGGCGGCCAGGACACCAACCCGGGGGCACTGAAGCTTTCTTT; CDR3aa: CASIRRPGHQPGGTEAFF
v_gene: TRBV14; d_gene: TRBD1; abundance: few; j_gene: TRBJ1-2; CDR3nt: TGTGCCAGTGGACAGGGGGGATATGGCTACACCTTC; CDR3aa: CASGQGGYGYTF
v_gene: TRBV4-1; d_gene: TRBD1; abundance: many; j_gene: TRBJ2-1; CDR3nt: TGCGCCAGCAGCCAAGAGACAGGGGTGGGGGGTGAGCAGTTCTTC; CDR3aa: CASSQETGVGGEQFF
v_gene: TRBV9; d_gene: NA; abundance: few; j_gene: TRBJ1-2; CDR3nt: TGTGCCAGCAGCGTAAATTCAGGGAACTATGGCTACACCTTC; CDR3aa: CASSVNSGNYGYTF
v_gene: TRBV6-8; d_gene: NA; abundance: NA; j_gene: TRBJ1-1; CDR3nt: TGTGCCAGCAGAGGGAGGTCCACTGAAGCTTTCTTT; CDR3aa: CASRGRSTEAFF
v_gene: TRBV18; d_gene: NA; abundance: few; j_gene: TRBJ1-4; CDR3nt: TGTGCCAGCTCACCCGGGGCCGCGGGAGAAAAACTGTTTTTT; CDR3aa: CASSPGAAGEKLFF
v_gene: TRBV6-8; d_gene: NA; abundance: many; j_gene: TRBJ2-7; CDR3nt: TGTGCCAGCAGTCCCCAAGGAGGTGTAGTGCCCTACGAGCAGTACTTC; CDR3aa: CASSPQGGVVPYEQYF
v_gene: TRBV6-8; d_gene: TRBD1; abundance: many; j_gene: TRBJ2-5; CDR3nt: TGTGCCAGCAGCTGGGCAGGGGGAAAGACCCAGTACTTC; CDR3aa: CASSWAGGKTQYF
v_gene: TRBV19; d_gene: TRBD1; abundance: NA; j_gene: TRBJ1-2; CDR3nt: TGTGCCAGTAATCCAGGACAGGGGATCTATGGCTACACCTTC; CDR3aa: CASNPGQGIYGYTF
v_gene: TRBV5-1; d_gene: TRBD1; abundance: NA; j_gene: TRBJ1-2; CDR3nt: TGCGCCAGCAGCTTGGGACGGTTGGGGGACAGGGCTTCGTTTGGCTACACCTTC; CDR3aa: CASSLGRLGDRASFGYTF
v_gene: TRBV11-3; d_gene: NA; abundance: many; j_gene: TRBJ1-5; CDR3nt: TGTGCCAGCAGCTTGAGGTTTATCGCTGGCAATCAGCCCCAGCATTTT; CDR3aa: CASSLRFIAGNQPQHF
v_gene: TRBV18; d_gene: NA; abundance: NA; j_gene: TRBJ1-6; CDR3nt: TGTGCCAGCTCACCTTCCCTGGGACCTGCGGATTCACCCCTCCACTTT; CDR3aa: CASSPSLGPADSPLHF
v_gene: TRBV5-1; d_gene: NA; abundance: NA; j_gene: TRBJ2-1; CDR3nt: TGCGCCAGCAGCTTGGACGGACAGTACAATGAGCAGTTCTTC; CDR3aa: CASSLDGQYNEQFF
v_gene: TRBV11-3; d_gene: NA; abundance: many; j_gene: TRBJ2-7; CDR3nt: TGTGCCAGCAGCTTCCCCGGGACGGTGAGCTCCTACGAGCAGTACTTC; CDR3aa: CASSFPGTVSSYEQYF